These 28 T cell receptor beta chains were all obtained from the same sample, sequenced in a study of cytomegalovirus exposure and HLA in healthy donors. PCR primers comprised 60 Vbeta and 13 Jbeta primers. Produced via immunoSEQ multiplex PCR; TCRdb's table is partial and in-frame only. This sample yields around 67,000 clones, of which around 61% are seen a single time; over 2.5% belongs to the top ten. Sample: PBMCs. The receptors here all came from a woman aged 45-60 years in good health and CMV-seronegative.

The chain is built from TRBV10-2 and TRBJ1-5; 12 bases map to TRBD1. The CDR3 extends over 15 amino acids. CDR1 and CDR2 (germline): WSHSY, SAAADI. With 4 bases clipped from V and 7 bases from J, the junction kept 5 bases outside the gene matches. The CDR3 sequence is CASSVGQGARQPQHF. CDR3 DNA: TGCGCCAGCAGTGTGGGACAGGGGGCAAGACAGCCCCAGCATTTT.

For the CDR3, the DNA is TGCGCCAGCAGCAGGGGGACACAGAACACTGAAGCTTTCTTT. It is translated as CASSRGTQNTEAFF. The chain links TRBV5-1 to TRBJ1-1; D may be TRBD1 (6 bases). The germline CDR1 and CDR2 sequences are SGHRS and YFSETQ. The CDR3 covers 14 residues. The V gene lost 4 bases and the J gene lost 1 base, with 11 bases spanning the gap.

This chain uses TRBV29-1 with TRBJ2-7, with no clear D. Deletions cut 7 bases from V and 3 bases from J, with 4 bases between. In germline, CDR1 is SQVTM, CDR2 ANQGSEA. CDR3 length equals 9 residues. This CDR3 is CSGDYEQYF. DNA for the CDR3: TGCAGCGGCGACTACGAGCAGTACTTC.

The count of this clone is one. This chain links TRBV6-5 with TRBJ2-1, with 7 positions matching TRBD1. After removal of 6 bases from V and 6 bases from J, the junction contained 11 bases not matched to a gene. Germline CDR1 and CDR2: MNHEY and SVGAGI. The CDR3 runs 15 residues. CDR3 DNA sequence: TGTGCCAGCAGACCCGGACAGGTTAAGGTCAATGAGCAGTTCTTC. Protein sequence: CASRPGQVKVNEQFF.

The chain employs TRBV6-5 and TRBJ1-1; D not certain. CDR3 size: 13 residues. Germline CDR1 is MNHEY and CDR2 is SVGAGI. V lost 0 bases to trimming and J lost 3 bases, with 5 bases between them. CDR3 bases: TGTGCCAGCAGTTACTCGATAGACACTGAAGCTTTCTTT. Protein product: CASSYSIDTEAFF.

Written as DNA, the CDR3 is TGCAGCGCCGCGACTAGCCGACCCTACAATGAGCAGTTCTTC. Translated, it gives CSAATSRPYNEQFF. This sequence joins TRBV29-1 and TRBJ2-1, with 7 bases identical to TRBD2. Germline V CDR1 and CDR2: SQVTM, ANQGSEA. This CDR3 has 14 amino acids. V lost 7 bases to trimming and J lost 2 bases; unmatched junction nucleotides: 8.

This clone was picked up a small number of times. The rearrangement joins TRBV4-2 to TRBJ1-2; D unresolved. Per germline, CDR1 LGHNA and CDR2 YNFKEQ. The CDR3 has 17 residues. V lost 0 bases and J lost 3, with 17 bases in between. CDR3 protein: CASSQEGLGRRDYGYTF. The CDR3 region has the DNA TGTGCCAGCAGCCAAGAAGGTCTCGGCCGACGGGACTATGGCTACACCTTC.

The rearrangement joins TRBV4-1 to TRBJ1-1; D gene uncertain. The V end lost 4 bases, the J end lost 5 bases, and 14 bases lay between the germline ends. The CDR3 is 14 residues long. Germline assignment: CDR1 MGHRA and CDR2 YSYEKL. CDR3 coding DNA: TGCGCCAGCAGCCCCGGGAGGTCGGGGACTGAAGCTTTCTTT. Translated: CASSPGRSGTEAFF.

The V gene is TRBV10-1, the J gene TRBJ2-1, with TRBD1 matching over 8 bases. Germline-derived CDR1 and CDR2 are WNHNN and SYGVQD (reference sequence). V was clipped by 3 bases and J by 8 bases; unmatched bases: 9. This CDR3 contains 15 residues. The CDR3 DNA sequence: TGCGCCAGCAGTGATCAACCAGGGGGCCTCGATGAGCAGTTCTTC. It encodes CASSDQPGGLDEQFF.

This clone was seen only a few times. V is TRBV5-1 and J is TRBJ2-1; possibly TRBD2 for D (6 bases). V was clipped by 0 bases and J by 6 bases, with 10 bases between them. In germline, CDR1 is SGHRS, CDR2 YFSETQ. There are 14 residues in the CDR3. CDR3 bases: TGCGCCAGCAGCTTGGTGTCCGGGGGCAATGAGCAGTTCTTC. Translating gives CASSLVSGGNEQFF.

In this sample, this clone turned up many times. The gene calls are TRBV28 and TRBJ1-1, with 10 bases fitting TRBD1. Germline V gene data show CDR1 as MDHEN and CDR2 as SYDVKM. The CDR3 runs 13 residues. V was pared by 6 bases and J by 6 bases, with 4 bases of the junction left unmatched. DNA of the CDR3: TGTGCCAGCAGCCGACAGGGGGCCGCTGAAGCTTTCTTT. This sequence encodes CASSRQGAAEAFF.

The V and J genes are TRBV30 and TRBJ1-6; D ambiguous. Trimming left V 5 bases short and J 3 bases short, with 14 bases between. The CDR3 length is 15 residues. CDR1 is GTSNPN, CDR2 SVGIG, per germline (reference sequence). CDR3 DNA sequence: TGTGCCTGGTGCCCTCGCGGCGACTATAATTCACCCCTCCACTTT. Protein product: CAWCPRGDYNSPLHF. The complete variable domain, with remaining parts taken from reference TRBV30 and TRBJ1-6, reads SQTIHQWPATLVQPVGSPLSLECTVEGTSNPNLYWYRQAAGRGLQLLFYSVGIGQISSEVPQNLSASRPQDRQFILSSKKLLLSDSGFYLCAWCPRGDYNSPLHFGNGTRLTVT.

V gene TRBV5-6 combines with J gene TRBJ1-2; D is ambiguous. Trimming took off 1 base at V and 12 bases at J, with 25 bases between the two ends. The CDR3 loop spans 16 amino acids. CDR1 SGHDT and CDR2 YYEEEE come from the germline V gene. This CDR3 reads CASSLMLFQDYFYNTF. The DNA for the CDR3 is TGTGCCAGCAGCTTGATGTTGTTCCAGGACTATTTTTATAACACCTTC.

V is TRBV4-3 and J is TRBJ2-3, with D perhaps matching TRBD2 (6 bases). This CDR3 contains 15 residues. CDR1 is LGHNA and CDR2 is YSLEER in the germline V gene. Trimming took 3 bases from V and 0 from J, leaving 10 bases between them. The DNA of the CDR3 is TGCGCCAGCAGCCATAGCGGCTCTAGCACAGATACGCAGTATTTT. It specifies CASSHSGSSTDTQYF.

The CDR3 sequence: CASRRGGDTDTQYF. In DNA form, the CDR3 reads TGTGCCAGCAGACGCGGAGGGGACACAGATACGCAGTATTTT. The chain carries TRBV6-5 and TRBJ2-3; D possibly corresponds to TRBD2 (6 bases). Trimming stripped 6 bases from V and 2 bases from J, with 12 bases between. The CDR3 contains 14 residues. Germline CDR1 is MNHEY and CDR2 is SVGAGI.

This clone was seen only a few times. This chain connects TRBV19 to TRBJ2-3, with a possible D match to TRBD2 (6 bases). Germline CDR1 and CDR2: LNHDA and SQIVND (reference sequence). This CDR3 spans 15 amino acids. Trimming took 1 base from V and 6 from J, leaving 14 bases between them. This chain's CDR3 is CASSIGDLRGDTQYF. The CDR3 DNA reads TGTGCCAGTAGTATAGGGGACTTAAGAGGGGATACGCAGTATTTT.

The chain couples TRBV6-5 to TRBJ1-2, with 8 bases that match TRBD1. J was trimmed by 6 bases and V by 0 bases; bases with no gene match: 6. CDR1 MNHEY and CDR2 SVGAGI come from the germline V gene. This CDR3 contains 15 residues. CDR3 sequence reads: CASSYSHGQGHGYTF. The CDR3 DNA reads TGTGCCAGCAGTTACTCCCATGGACAGGGCCATGGCTACACCTTC.

V is TRBV7-9 and J is TRBJ2-7; 8 positions match TRBD2. Germline V gives CDR1 SEHNR, CDR2 FQNEAQ (reference sequence). The V and J ends lost 2 bases and 4 bases, in that order; junction bases with no gene match: 7. CDR3 size: 15 residues. The CDR3 sequence is CASSLLSGSSYEQYF. The CDR3 nucleotides are TGTGCCAGCAGCTTATTGAGCGGGAGTTCGTACGAGCAGTACTTC.

With regard to this clone: The junction departs from germline at one end; a sequencing error may be responsible. For the CDR3, the DNA is TGTGCCAGCAGCCCCAGTTTCGCAACCAATGAAAAACTGTTTTTT. The encoded protein is CASSPSFATNEKLFF. V is TRBV7-9 and J is TRBJ1-4; no clear D. The length of the CDR3 is 15 residues. Per the germline V gene, CDR1 is SEHNR and CDR2 is FQNEAQ (reference sequence). Combining the CDR3 with reference TRBV7-9 and TRBJ1-4 gives the whole variable domain DTGVSQNPRHKITKRGQNVTFRCDPISEHNRLYWYRQTLGQGPEFLTYFQNEAQLEKSRLLSDRFSAERPKGSFSTLEIQRTEQGDSAMYLCASSPSFATNEKLFFGSGTQLSVL.

A single count supports this clone. The rearrangement uses TRBV7-2 and TRBJ2-1; TRBD2 is a possible D gene (6 bases). In germline, CDR1 is SGHTA, CDR2 FQGNSA. CDR3 length: 15 residues. V gave up 1 base and J gave up 7 bases, with 14 bases separating them. This CDR3 reads CASSLVGTSQNEQFF. The DNA of the CDR3 is TGTGCCAGCAGCTTAGTCGGGACTTCACAAAATGAGCAGTTCTTC.

The genes are TRBV19 and TRBJ2-7; 9 nucleotides match TRBD1. CDR1 is LNHDA and CDR2 is SQIVND in the germline V gene (reference sequence). V shed 4 bases, J shed 5 bases, and the junction held 12 bases outside the gene matches. This CDR3 comprises 16 residues. The CDR3 region is CASSTWGQGGRNEQYF. The CDR3 DNA follows: TGTGCCAGTAGTACCTGGGGACAGGGAGGTAGAAACGAGCAGTACTTC.

The chain couples TRBV7-9 to TRBJ2-7; D possibly corresponds to TRBD1 (5 bases). This CDR3 spans 12 amino acids. V was pared by 11 bases and J by 6 bases, with 17 bases between. Germline V lookup: CDR1 SEHNR, CDR2 FQNEAQ (reference sequence). The CDR3 DNA is TGTGCCGGGGAAGCAGTTAGGGGCGAGCAGTACTTC. Its translation is CAGEAVRGEQYF.

The CDR3 DNA follows: TGTGCCAGCAGCTCGGGACAGGGCTACACCGGGGAGCTGTTTTTT. This gives the protein CASSSGQGYTGELFF. The chain couples TRBV5-6 to TRBJ2-2; 9 bases are a match to TRBD1. The germline V gene has CDR1 SGHDT and CDR2 YYEEEE. This CDR3 comprises 15 residues. The junction had 3 bases not matched to a gene; V was cut back by 3 bases and J by 3 bases.

This clone has just a few counts. The genes are TRBV7-2 and TRBJ2-7; no clear D gene. The CDR3 length is 11 residues. V lost 5 bases, J lost 5 bases, and 7 bases lay in between. Germline CDR1 SGHTA, CDR2 FQGNSA. The CDR3 DNA reads as TGTGCCAGCAGCGTCTATGACGAGCAGTACTTC. Translating gives CASSVYDEQYF. Full variable domain (remainder filled in from reference TRBV7-2 and TRBJ2-7): GAGVSQSPSNKVTEKGKDVELRCDPISGHTALYWYRQSLGQGLEFLIYFQGNSAPDKSGLPSDRFSAERTGGSVSTLTIQRTQQEDSAVYLCASSVYDEQYFGPGTRLTVT.

The rearrangement links TRBV28 to TRBJ2-7; TRBD2 agrees at 14 bases. J lost 5 bases, V lost 10 bases, and 10 bases had no gene match. The CDR3 is 15 residues long. Germline CDR1 MDHEN, CDR2 SYDVKM. The CDR3 region is CATSLGTSGSHEQYF. The CDR3 DNA reads as TGTGCCACGTCCCTAGGGACTAGCGGGAGCCACGAGCAGTACTTC.

V gene TRBV7-9 combines with J gene TRBJ1-2, with 8 bases lining up with TRBD1. J lost 2 bases, V lost 4 bases, and 9 bases had no gene match. This CDR3 has 16 amino acids. From germline, CDR1 is SEHNR and CDR2 FQNEAQ (reference sequence). The CDR3 coding sequence is TGTGCCAGCAGCTCCAAGACAGGGGAGTACAACTATGGCTACACCTTC. This gives the protein CASSSKTGEYNYGYTF.

The chain is built from TRBV5-1 and TRBJ2-3; 9 bases match TRBD1. Germline loops: CDR1 SGHRS, CDR2 YFSETQ. CDR3 length: 15 residues. After removal of 5 bases from V and 5 bases from J, the junction contained 9 bases not matched to a gene. CDR3 residues: CASRSGTGKGDTQYF. CDR3 nucleotide sequence: TGCGCCAGCAGGTCCGGGACAGGGAAAGGAGATACGCAGTATTTT.

The rearrangement joins TRBV27 to TRBJ1-5; 8 bases map to TRBD1. The CDR3 sequence is 14 residues long. The germline V gene encodes CDR1 MNHEY and CDR2 SMNVEV (reference sequence). After removal of 2 bases from V and 7 bases from J, the junction contained 4 bases not matched to a gene. The CDR3, as DNA: TGTGCCAGCAGTTTAACAGGGGGTTTGCAGCCCCAGCATTTT. Translation: CASSLTGGLQPQHF.